Following are 6 T cell receptor beta chains from one sample sequenced in a study of shared T cell receptors in the human thymus. Assay used: immunoSEQ multiplex PCR; TCRdb lists only in-frame clones, some missing. The repertoire consists of 500,000 to 550,000 clones, with about four fifths occurring once and the leading ten covering 0.013%. This sample also belongs to another study, concerning human thymus T cells.

Sequenced input: thymocytes. These receptor sequences come from a boy younger than two with a congenital heart defect.

The J gene is TRBJ2-3, the V gene TRBV4-3; TRBD1 is a possible D gene (6 bases). The CDR3 has 16 residues. V was clipped by 0 bases and J by 4 bases, with 14 bases between them. Germline values: CDR1 LGHNA, CDR2 YSLEER. The DNA for the CDR3 is TGCGCCAGCAGCCAAGAGGACAGCGAGTTGCCAGATACGCAGTATTTT. Its translation: CASSQEDSELPDTQYF.

The rearrangement joins TRBV27 to TRBJ2-1; 7 positions agree with TRBD2. The V gene end was trimmed by 6 bases and the J gene end by 8 bases; junction bases not matched to a gene: 13. CDR1 and CDR2 (germline): MNHEY, SMNVEV (reference sequence). CDR3 length equals 15 residues. The CDR3 protein is CASSPSRERGDEQFF. CDR3 nucleotide sequence: TGTGCCAGCAGCCCCTCGCGGGAGCGCGGGGATGAGCAGTTCTTC.

The rearrangement joins TRBV7-9 to TRBJ2-1; tentatively, D is TRBD2 (6 bases). The CDR3 runs to 18 residues. The V end lost 3 bases, the J end lost 0 bases, and 18 bases lay between the germline ends. CDR1 is SEHNR and CDR2 is FQNEAQ in the germline V gene (reference sequence). CDR3 DNA: TGTGCCAGCAGCTTCCCGGTGGGTAGCGGTTCCTCCTACAATGAGCAGTTCTTC. Its translation is CASSFPVGSGSSYNEQFF.

On this clone itself: Germline and junction disagree at one end, which may indicate a read error. The chain combines TRBV7-7 with TRBJ2-1, with TRBD2 matching 12 bases. The CDR3 length is 15 residues. Germline-derived CDR1 and CDR2 are SSHAT and FNYEAQ (reference sequence). CDR3 residues: CASSLLAGGGHEQFF. The DNA for the CDR3 is TGTGCTAGCAGCTTGCTAGCGGGAGGGGGACATGAGCAGTTCTTC.

The rearrangement joins TRBV25-1 to TRBJ2-1; TRBD2 is a possible D gene (6 bases). Looked up from germline, CDR1 is MGHDK and CDR2 is SYGVNS. The CDR3 spans 15 residues. Trimming took off 3 bases at V and 2 bases at J, with 11 bases between the two ends. The CDR3 sequence: CASSEGRGTYNEQFF. The CDR3 DNA sequence: TGTGCCAGCAGTGAGGGACGCGGGACCTACAATGAGCAGTTCTTC.

V is TRBV30 and J is TRBJ1-1; 8 nucleotides align to TRBD1. The CDR3 covers 14 residues. The germline V gene encodes CDR1 GTSNPN and CDR2 SVGIG (reference sequence). Losses at the gene ends were 0 bases for V and 5 bases for J; bases not matched to a gene: 5. CDR3 in amino acids: CAWSVGQGRTEAFF. DNA of the CDR3: TGTGCCTGGAGTGTTGGACAGGGTCGGACTGAAGCTTTCTTT.